This T cell receptor (beta chain) was sequenced during a study of blood T cell repertoires in COVID-19. Study-wide background: Acute and convalescent COVID-19 samples came from the United States, Italy and Spain. PBMCs, B-cell-depleted T cells, or T cells were the source of the cDNA or gDNA that made up the material.

Data came from immunoSEQ multiplex PCR; TCRdb stores just in-frame clones and leaves some out. The sample has over 130,000 clones; 85% to 90% are singletons. Germline lookup yields CDR1 SGDLS and CDR2 YYNGEE. The CDR3 spans 15 residues. Trimming shortened V by 4 bases and J by 0 bases, and 11 bases separated the two germline ends. The sequence was obtained from a human donor in a cohort sampled during active COVID-19. V and J are TRBV9 and TRBJ2-1; TRBD2 is a possible D gene (6 bases). The sample taken for sequencing was peripheral blood. For the CDR3, the DNA is TGTGCCAGCAGCTCGGGACTCCGCTCCTACAATGAGCAGTTCTTC. This translates into CASSSGLRSYNEQFF.